The 30 T cell receptor beta chains given below trace back to one sample, sequenced in a study of T cell responses to AZD1222 COVID-19 vaccine. Libraries were prepared by immunoSEQ multiplex PCR; TCRdb keeps only in-frame clonotypes and omits some of them. The sample records about 120,000 clones, 75% to 90% being singletons. Sequencing used peripheral blood, obtained on day 0 of AZD1222 vaccination. The source of these receptors is an adult in good health.

V and J are TRBV19 and TRBJ2-5; the D gene is possibly TRBD1 (5 bases). V lost 6 bases and J 5 bases, leaving 13 bases between the germline ends. From germline, CDR1 is LNHDA and CDR2 SQIVND (reference sequence). The CDR3 length is 13 residues. The DNA for the CDR3 is TGTGCCAGTAGCCCCAGGGCCGGGGAGACCCAGTACTTC. This encodes CASSPRAGETQYF.

The chain links TRBV7-2 to TRBJ2-1, with D perhaps matching TRBD2 (5 bases). There are 15 residues in the CDR3. Germline V lookup: CDR1 SGHTA, CDR2 FQGNSA. Deletions cut 5 bases from V and 2 bases from J, with 13 bases between. This CDR3 reads CASSPRAVTYNEQFF. The CDR3, as DNA: TGTGCCAGCAGCCCTAGAGCGGTTACCTACAATGAGCAGTTCTTC.

The V and J genes are TRBV11-2 and TRBJ2-3; perhaps TRBD1 as D (5 bases). The CDR3 is made up of 17 amino acids. Trimming stripped 5 bases from V and 3 bases from J, with 21 bases between. The germline CDR1 and CDR2 sequences are SGHAT and FQNNGV. The CDR3 coding sequence is TGTGCCAGCAGCAACAGTACAGGCTATTACGGGACAGATACGCAGTATTTT. Its translation: CASSNSTGYYGTDTQYF. Full variable domain (outside the CDR3, taken from reference TRBV11-2 and TRBJ2-3): EAGVAQSPRYKIIEKRQSVAFWCNPISGHATLYWYQQILGQGPKLLIQFQNNGVVDDSQLPKDRFSAERLKGVDSTLKIQPAKLEDSAVYLCASSNSTGYYGTDTQYFGPGTRLTVL.

The chain has TRBV3-1 (or the pseudogene TRBV3-2) and TRBJ1-4; possible D gene TRBD1, 6 bases. Trimming removed 8 bases at V and 6 bases at J, with 13 bases between. There are 13 residues in the CDR3. Germline V lookup: CDR1 LGHDT, CDR2 YNNKEL (reference sequence). The CDR3 coding sequence is TGTGCCAGCCCACCGGGACATCATGAAAAACTGTTTTTT. Its translation is CASPPGHHEKLFF.

This clone showed up just once. The rearrangement uses TRBV20-1 and TRBJ1-2, with D possibly TRBD1 on 6 matching bases. V was clipped by 4 bases and J by 7 bases, with 10 bases between them. Germline CDR1 reads DFQATT; CDR2 reads SNEGSKA (reference sequence). This CDR3 has 11 residues. The DNA for the CDR3 is TGCAGTGCTATTCGGGGGCCTGGCTACACCTTC. It translates to CSAIRGPGYTF.

The chain employs TRBV23-1 and TRBJ2-5, with D perhaps being TRBD1 or TRBD2 (5 bases each). TRBV23-1 is marked as an open reading frame, function uncertain. The CDR3 runs 15 residues. Trimming pared 4 bases from V and 6 bases from J, leaving 18 bases between. Written as DNA, the CDR3 is TGCGCCAGCAGTCTCGTCGTTGAGGGGCAAAAGACCCAGTACTTC. Amino acid sequence: CASSLVVEGQKTQYF.

V gene TRBV18 combines with J gene TRBJ1-2; 9 nucleotides align to TRBD1. The CDR3 loop spans 15 amino acids. Unmatched junction bases numbered 3, after V lost 0 bases and J lost 4 bases. CDR1 KGHSH and CDR2 LQKENI come from the germline V gene. The CDR3 region has the DNA TGTGCCAGCTCACCACCGGGGACAGGGTCCTATGGCTACACCTTC. This gives the protein CASSPPGTGSYGYTF. Using reference TRBV18 and TRBJ1-2 for the parts outside the CDR3, the full variable domain is NAGVMQNPRHLVRRRGQEARLRCSPMKGHSHVYWYRQLPEEGLKFMVYLQKENIIDESGMPKERFSAEFPKEGPSILRIQQVVRGDSAAYFCASSPPGTGSYGYTFGSGTRLTVV.

The chain combines TRBV4-2 with TRBJ2-5; 7 bases line up with TRBD2. Germline trimming cut 1 base from V and 1 base from J; bases unmatched to any gene: 9. This CDR3 is 17 amino acids long. Germline V gene lookup returns CDR1 LGHNA and CDR2 YNFKEQ. CDR3 amino acids: CASSQGLQGRGQETQYF. DNA of the CDR3: TGTGCCAGCAGCCAAGGACTTCAAGGGAGGGGCCAAGAGACCCAGTACTTC.

This clone was detected only once. The genes are TRBV13 and TRBJ2-7, with D unclear. The germline V and J ends were trimmed by 2 bases and 0 bases, with 5 bases remaining between them. Germline-derived CDR1 and CDR2 are PRHDT and FYEKMQ (reference sequence). The CDR3 is 13 amino acids. CDR3 sequence: CASSLSDSYEQYF. As DNA, the CDR3 is TGTGCCAGCAGCTTAAGCGACTCCTACGAGCAGTACTTC. Drawing the rest from reference TRBV13 and TRBJ2-7, the complete variable domain is AAGVIQSPRHLIKEKRETATLKCYPIPRHDTVYWYQQGPGQDPQFLISFYEKMQSDKGSIPDRFSAQQFSDYHSELNMSSLELGDSALYFCASSLSDSYEQYFGPGTRLTVT.

The rearrangement links TRBV7-8 to TRBJ1-5; D gene unclear. This CDR3 has 15 amino acids. CDR1 is SGHVS, CDR2 FQNEAQ, per germline. The ends were cut back, 4 bases at V and 3 bases at J, with 13 bases in the middle. CDR3 region: CASSSRPSPNQPQHF. CDR3 bases: TGTGCCAGCAGCTCTAGGCCGTCTCCCAATCAGCCCCAGCATTTT.

This clone has only one observation. V and J are TRBV7-6 and TRBJ2-5; D not certain. The CDR3 is 11 residues long. V dropped 5 bases and J dropped 3 bases, with 4 bases sitting between them. CDR1 SGHVS and CDR2 FNYEAQ come from the germline V gene. CDR3 amino acids: CASSPKETQYF. CDR3 nucleotides: TGTGCCAGCAGCCCAAAAGAGACCCAGTACTTC.

The chain is built from TRBV15 and TRBJ1-3; unclear D gene. This CDR3 comprises 14 residues. Trimming took off 1 base at V and 0 bases at J, with 4 bases between the two ends. Germline CDR1 LNHNV, CDR2 YYDKDF (reference sequence). The CDR3 nucleotides read TGTGCCACCAGCAGAGGGGACTCTGGAAACACCATATATTTT. Protein product: CATSRGDSGNTIYF. The variable domain in full, with the rest retrieved from reference TRBV15 and TRBJ1-3, is DAMVIQNPRYQVTQFGKPVTLSCSQTLNHNVMYWYQQKSSQAPKLLFHYYDKDFNNEADTPDNFQSRRPNTSFCFLDIRSPGLGDTAMYLCATSRGDSGNTIYFGEGSWLTVV.

This sequence joins TRBV2 and TRBJ2-1, with 9 bases identical to TRBD2. Germline V gene data show CDR1 as SNHLY and CDR2 as FYNNEI. The CDR3 is made up of 16 amino acids. Unmatched junction bases numbered 11, after V lost 5 bases and J lost 6 bases. Here the CDR3 DNA reads TGTGCCAGCAGTCCCCTTAGCGGGGGCGTATCCAATGAGCAGTTCTTC. Protein sequence: CASSPLSGGVSNEQFF.

This chain connects TRBV6-1 to TRBJ1-5; D may be TRBD1 (5 bases). The V gene lost 2 bases and the J gene lost 2 bases, with 7 bases spanning the gap. This CDR3 comprises 14 residues. CDR1 and CDR2 (germline): MNHNS, SASEGT. The CDR3 DNA reads TGTGCCAGCAGTGAATGGGGGGGCAATCAGCCCCAGCATTTT. The encoded protein is CASSEWGGNQPQHF.

The CDR3 region is CSVVGGTVNTGELFF. The CDR3 DNA sequence: TGCAGCGTTGTGGGCGGTACAGTGAACACCGGGGAGCTGTTTTTT. The chain joins TRBV29-1 to TRBJ2-2; D gene unclear. Per germline, CDR1 SQVTM and CDR2 ANQGSEA. V was cut by 4 bases and J by 1 base, with 13 bases left in between. The CDR3 length is 15 residues.

The chain has TRBV5-1 and TRBJ1-5; D is ambiguous. CDR3 size: 14 residues. The germline V and J ends were trimmed by 2 bases and 7 bases, with 13 bases remaining between them. CDR1 SGHRS and CDR2 YFSETQ come from the germline V gene. CDR3 coding DNA: TGCGCCAGCAGCTTTGGTCAAGGTGACCAGCCCCAGCATTTT. Translating it yields CASSFGQGDQPQHF.

This chain connects TRBV6-2 or TRBV6-3 to TRBJ2-5, with D uncertain. Germline CDR1 reads MNHEY; CDR2 reads SVGEGT. V was clipped by 1 base and J by 3 bases, with 6 bases between them. The CDR3 is 13 residues long. The CDR3 loop reads CASSYLAEETQYF. CDR3 nucleotides: TGTGCCAGCAGTTACTTGGCGGAAGAGACCCAGTACTTC.

V is TRBV3-1 (or the pseudogene TRBV3-2) and J is TRBJ1-1, with no clear D. Germline CDR1 LGHDT, CDR2 YNNKEL (reference sequence). The CDR3 totals 13 residues. The germline V and J ends were trimmed by 1 base and 5 bases, with 8 bases remaining between them. The CDR3 loop is CASSQGRGTEAFF. In DNA, the CDR3 is TGTGCCAGCAGCCAAGGACGGGGTACTGAAGCTTTCTTT.

The chain combines TRBV6-2 or TRBV6-3 with TRBJ1-3; no firm D call. The CDR3 totals 13 residues. The germline V gene encodes CDR1 MNHEY and CDR2 SVGEGT. With 2 bases removed from V and 3 bases from J, the gap between germline ends came to 5 bases. The DNA for the CDR3 is TGTGCCAGCAGTTACGTTCATGGAAACACCATATATTTT. Protein: CASSYVHGNTIYF.

The rearrangement links TRBV3-1 (or the pseudogene TRBV3-2) to TRBJ2-7; D tentatively reads TRBD1 or TRBD2 (5 bases each). CDR1 and CDR2 from the germline V gene are LGHDT and YNNKEL (reference sequence). The V end was cut by 4 bases, the J end by 7 bases, with 14 bases between. The length of the CDR3 is 13 residues. DNA of the CDR3: TGTGCCAGCAGCCCCTTTTTGAGGGGAGAGCAGTACTTC. This codes for CASSPFLRGEQYF.

The chain couples TRBV18 to TRBJ1-1; TRBD1 is a possible D gene (6 bases). The CDR3 covers 15 residues. The V and J ends lost 3 bases and 9 bases respectively, with 20 bases between them. Germline lookup yields CDR1 KGHSH and CDR2 LQKENI. The CDR3 nucleotides read TGTGCCAGCTCACCTTATGGACAGTCTTACATAAAAGCTTTCTTT. Translation: CASSPYGQSYIKAFF.

The chain uses TRBV3-1 (or the pseudogene TRBV3-2) and TRBJ1-5, with D unresolved. Per the germline V gene, CDR1 is LGHDT and CDR2 is YNNKEL (reference sequence). V lost 1 base and J 5 bases, leaving 12 bases between the germline ends. The length of the CDR3 is 15 residues. CDR3 nucleotides: TGTGCCAGCAGCCAAGGAGCAACAGCGGATCAGCCCCAGCATTTT. It is translated as CASSQGATADQPQHF.

This clone was observed a handful of times. The CDR3 reads CASSFFRRGTEAFF. CDR3 DNA: TGTGCCAGCAGTTTTTTCCGCAGGGGCACTGAAGCTTTCTTT. The V call is TRBV27, the J call TRBJ1-1, with D maybe TRBD1 (6 bases). Trimming cost V 3 bases and J 4 bases, with 12 bases left between them. Germline V gene lookup returns CDR1 MNHEY and CDR2 SMNVEV (reference sequence). The CDR3 runs 14 residues.

The chain has TRBV6-2 or TRBV6-3 and TRBJ2-3; 9 bases line up with TRBD2. Germline CDR1 and CDR2: MNHEY and SVGEGT. CDR3 length: 12 residues. With 6 bases clipped from V and 8 bases from J, the junction kept 3 bases outside the gene matches. The CDR3 loop is CASSSSGGTQYF. DNA for the CDR3: TGTGCCAGCAGCAGTAGCGGGGGTACGCAGTATTTT.

The chain uses TRBV10-1 and TRBJ2-2, with 10 bases identical to TRBD2. The V gene's germline CDR1 is WNHNN and CDR2 SYGVQD (reference sequence). V shed 4 bases and J 0 bases; nucleotides not matched to a gene: 5. CDR3 length: 17 amino acids. Here the CDR3 DNA reads TGCGCCAGCAGTGGGGGACTAGCGACGTCGAACACCGGGGAGCTGTTTTTT. It specifies CASSGGLATSNTGELFF.

The rearrangement links TRBV5-5 to TRBJ1-4; possibly TRBD1 for D (5 bases). V lost 2 bases and J 2 bases, leaving 10 bases between the germline ends. The germline gives CDR1 SGHKS, CDR2 YYEKEE (reference sequence). The CDR3 covers 15 residues. The CDR3 DNA sequence: TGTGCCAGCAGCTTCGAGGGGAGGACTAATGAAAAACTGTTTTTT. Protein: CASSFEGRTNEKLFF. Filled out from reference TRBV5-5 and TRBJ1-4, the complete variable domain reads DAGVTQSPTHLIKTRGQQVTLRCSPISGHKSVSWYQQVLGQGPQFIFQYYEKEERGRGNFPDRFSARQFPNYSSELNVNALLLGDSALYLCASSFEGRTNEKLFFGSGTQLSVL.

The rearrangement joins TRBV7-9 to TRBJ1-2; perhaps TRBD1 as D (6 bases). The CDR3 is 13 residues long. Germline values: CDR1 SEHNR, CDR2 FQNEAQ (reference sequence). The V and J ends lost 6 bases and 7 bases respectively, with 15 bases between them. In DNA, the CDR3 is TGTGCCAGCAGAAGGGGGACCAGGGTTGGCTACACCTTC. This encodes CASRRGTRVGYTF.

The genes are TRBV12-5 and TRBJ1-2; the match to TRBD1 covers 7 bases. Germline assignment: CDR1 LGHNT and CDR2 FRNRAP. The CDR3 runs 14 residues. The V gene end was trimmed by 7 bases and the J gene end by 5 bases; junction bases not matched to a gene: 10. The CDR3 DNA reads TGTGCTAGTGCCCTAGGACAGGTAGGGTATGGCTACACCTTC. As protein: CASALGQVGYGYTF.

As for this clone: The junction differs from germline at one of its ends, possibly a read error. The chain is built from TRBV7-7 and TRBJ2-1; D may be TRBD2 (6 bases). The CDR3 extends over 13 amino acids. The V gene's germline CDR1 is SSHAT and CDR2 FNYEAQ (reference sequence). The CDR3 spells CASSLRGSDEQFF. The CDR3 DNA is TGTGCTAGCAGTCTCCGGGGGAGCGATGAGCAGTTCTTC.

Turning to this clone: The junction departs from germline at one end; a sequencing error may be responsible. This chain joins TRBV5-6 and TRBJ1-1; 8 bases align to TRBD1. Per the germline V gene, CDR1 is SGHDT and CDR2 is YYEEEE. This CDR3 has 15 amino acids. This CDR3 reads CANSFGQGINTEAFF. CDR3 nucleotides: TGTGCCAACAGCTTTGGACAGGGAATTAACACTGAAGCTTTCTTT.